The clone carrying this T cell receptor beta chain was counted a few times. The antigen is unknown. TCRdb used MiXCR to reprocess the 5' RACE reads, holding one entry per CDR3 protein. The sample records under 450,000 distinct CDR3 sequences, less than 20% being singletons. The CDR3 runs to 15 residues. The V gene's germline CDR1 is DFQATT and CDR2 SNEGSKA (reference sequence). V lost 4 bases, J lost 3 bases, and 7 bases stayed unmatched. These data originate in a study of identical twins. Study-wide results and caveats: Researchers reported weaker excess twin sharing in beta out-of-frame sequences. Out-of-frame alpha sequences common to twins were enriched for low generation probability.

The receptor was derived from a man aged 45-65 years in good health. Specimen: naive T cells sorted from blood. The J gene is TRBJ1-5, the V gene TRBV20-1; TRBD1 matches 9 bases. DNA of the CDR3: TGCAGTGCTACTGCCGGGACAGGGCCCAATCAGCCCCAGCATTTT. Translation gives CSATAGTGPNQPQHF.